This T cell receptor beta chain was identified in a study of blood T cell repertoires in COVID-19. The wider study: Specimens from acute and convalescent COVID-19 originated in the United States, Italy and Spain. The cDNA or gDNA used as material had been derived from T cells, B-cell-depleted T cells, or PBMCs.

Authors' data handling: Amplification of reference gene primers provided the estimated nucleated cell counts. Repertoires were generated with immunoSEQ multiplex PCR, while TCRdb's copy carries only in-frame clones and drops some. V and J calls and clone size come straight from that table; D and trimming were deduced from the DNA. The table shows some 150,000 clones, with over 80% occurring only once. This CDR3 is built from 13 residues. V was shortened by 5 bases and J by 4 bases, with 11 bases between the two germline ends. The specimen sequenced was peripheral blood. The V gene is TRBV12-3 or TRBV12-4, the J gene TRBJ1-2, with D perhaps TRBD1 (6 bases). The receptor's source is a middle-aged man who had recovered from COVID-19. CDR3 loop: CASSPGDPYGYTF. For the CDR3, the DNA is TGTGCCAGCAGTCCAGGGGACCCCTATGGCTACACCTTC.